Listed below are T cell receptor beta chains from one sample, sequenced in a study of breast tumors, draining lymph nodes, adjacent tissues. One entry per CDR3 protein results from TCRdb running MiXCR on the multiplex PCR reads. The sample gives 200,000 or so distinct CDR3 sequences, approximately 30% of which show up once; 4% to 5.5% is in the top ten. The material sequenced was axillary lymph node tissue. The receptors shown here come from a female donor with breast cancer. Some clones in this sample may be carry-over from other donors' samples. CDR3s include the opening cysteine and the closing phenylalanine or tryptophan.

v_gene: TRBV19
j_gene: TRBJ1-5
CDR3aa: CASSPLLEPQHF

v_gene: TRBV11-2
j_gene: TRBJ1-1
CDR3aa: CASSPWGSNTEAFF

v_gene: TRBV5-1
j_gene: TRBJ1-4
CDR3aa: CASSLEFLGQGAHEKLFF

v_gene: TRBV7-3
j_gene: TRBJ1-4
CDR3aa: CASSPITGVLNEKLFF

v_gene: TRBV19
j_gene: TRBJ2-1
CDR3aa: CASSLSRGGYNEQFF

v_gene: TRBV2
j_gene: TRBJ2-5
CDR3aa: CASSTTRPGDNQETQYF

v_gene: TRBV4-3
j_gene: TRBJ2-2
CDR3aa: CASSQDPQGPVNGELFF

v_gene: TRBV20-1
j_gene: TRBJ2-2
CDR3aa: CSARGYSVTGELFF

v_gene: TRBV5-1
j_gene: TRBJ2-3
CDR3aa: CASRTLRGGSGLTDTQYF

v_gene: TRBV7-6
j_gene: TRBJ1-5
CDR3aa: CASSLEQGLSNQPQHF

v_gene: TRBV15
j_gene: TRBJ2-5
CDR3aa: CATSTGPETQYF

v_gene: TRBV6-5
j_gene: TRBJ2-7
CDR3aa: CASSSQGRGGYEQYF

v_gene: TRBV20-1
j_gene: TRBJ2-1
CDR3aa: CSAVGTSGSTSYNEQFF

v_gene: TRBV18
j_gene: TRBJ2-3
CDR3aa: CASSPVLTSGHSSTDTQYF

v_gene: TRBV7-2
j_gene: TRBJ2-2
CDR3aa: CASGTPRTRRAGELYF

v_gene: TRBV12-3/TRBV12-4
j_gene: TRBJ2-3
CDR3aa: CASISSTDTQYF

v_gene: TRBV2
j_gene: TRBJ2-5
CDR3aa: CASSEWADETQYF

v_gene: TRBV5-1
j_gene: TRBJ1-1
CDR3aa: CASSLRRPNTEAFF

v_gene: TRBV6-6
j_gene: TRBJ2-7
CDR3aa: CASSYRGKHSYEQYF

v_gene: TRBV5-1
j_gene: TRBJ2-7
CDR3aa: CASSLAGAGYEQYF

v_gene: TRBV10-3
j_gene: TRBJ2-3
CDR3aa: CAISGSGNTDTQYF

v_gene: TRBV6-5
j_gene: TRBJ1-2
CDR3aa: CASSYLGTGGYTF

v_gene: TRBV7-6
j_gene: TRBJ2-2
CDR3aa: CASSLDEAEGELFF

v_gene: TRBV20-1
j_gene: TRBJ2-7
CDR3aa: CSARGVRGYEQYF

v_gene: TRBV20-1
j_gene: TRBJ2-2
CDR3aa: CSARERHFPDTGELFF

v_gene: TRBV28
j_gene: TRBJ1-5
CDR3aa: CASRDDGPRSNQPQHF

v_gene: TRBV6-1
j_gene: TRBJ2-5
CDR3aa: CASSASGGKTQYF

v_gene: TRBV6-5
j_gene: TRBJ1-2
CDR3aa: CASSRPGGYGYTF

v_gene: TRBV30
j_gene: TRBJ2-1
CDR3aa: CAYIAGPYNEQFF

v_gene: TRBV9
j_gene: TRBJ1-5
CDR3aa: CASSASRGGGQPQHF

v_gene: TRBV9
j_gene: TRBJ1-2
CDR3aa: CASSVREGDYGYTF

v_gene: TRBV2
j_gene: TRBJ1-2
CDR3aa: CASTGTGDGYTF